This T cell receptor beta chain was captured by sequencing in a study of OX40 agonist ivuxolimab in advanced cancers. Background on the study: At 0.01 to 10 mg/kg, ivuxolimab was administered intravenously to patients every 2 weeks.

TCRdb's table, derived via immunoSEQ multiplex PCR, lists solely in-frame clones and lacks some. Here the sample spans more than 85,000 clones, around 90% being singletons. CDR1 and CDR2 from the germline V gene are MNHEY and SMNVEV (reference sequence). This CDR3 contains 17 residues. V lost 3 bases, J lost 0 bases, and 5 bases stayed unmatched. This clonotype originated in an adult with an advanced solid tumor such as melanoma, head and neck, liver or kidney cancer. The gene calls are TRBV27 and TRBJ2-2, with 9 bases matching TRBD1. The material was CD4+ or CD8+ T cells sorted from blood, obtained in a trial of the OX40 agonist ivuxolimab. CDR3: CASSFQDRGANTGELFF. CDR3 DNA: TGTGCCAGCAGTTTCCAAGACAGGGGGGCGAACACCGGGGAGCTGTTTTTT.